The 7 T cell receptor beta chains given below trace back to one sample, sequenced in a study of T cell responses to AZD1222 COVID-19 vaccine. Sequencing used immunoSEQ multiplex PCR; TCRdb keeps in-frame clones, though not all of them. Of over 150,000 clones listed, around nine tenths are singletons. The sequencing here drew on peripheral blood, taken on day 0 of AZD1222 vaccination. The origin of the receptors is an adult in good health.

This sequence joins TRBV6-4 and TRBJ2-3, with D uncertain. Germline CDR1 reads MRHNA; CDR2 reads SNTAGT. This CDR3 contains 16 residues. V was pared by 2 bases and J by 4 bases, with 16 bases between. CDR3 sequence reads: CASSDQAMGHADTQYF. CDR3 nucleotide sequence: TGTGCCAGCAGTGACCAGGCCATGGGCCACGCAGATACGCAGTATTTT.

This clone is a singleton in its sample. DNA for the CDR3: TGCGCCAGCAGCCCAGTCGTGACAGCACACAATGAGCAGTTCTTC. As protein: CASSPVVTAHNEQFF. The genes are TRBV5-1 and TRBJ2-1; TRBD1 is a possible D gene (5 bases). The CDR3 runs to 15 residues. Germline V gives CDR1 SGHRS, CDR2 YFSETQ. Trimming stripped 4 bases from V and 5 bases from J, with 16 bases between.

This rearrangement joins TRBV9 to TRBJ2-1; D not resolved. Germline CDR1 and CDR2: SGDLS and YYNGEE. The CDR3 consists of 15 residues. The germline V and J ends were trimmed by 2 bases and 3 bases, with 12 bases remaining between them. CDR3 DNA: TGTGCCAGCAGCGTCGGCCCCAACCACTACAATGAGCAGTTCTTC. Its protein is CASSVGPNHYNEQFF.

The rearrangement joins TRBV11-2 to TRBJ2-1; D is perhaps TRBD1 (7 bases). The V end was cut by 3 bases, the J end by 4 bases, with 13 bases between. Germline CDR1 reads SGHAT; CDR2 reads FQNNGV. CDR3 length: 15 residues. CDR3 protein: CASSFQGGAYNEQFF. The DNA for the CDR3 is TGTGCCAGCAGCTTCCAGGGGGGAGCTTACAATGAGCAGTTCTTC.

The CDR3 DNA reads TGTGCCAGCAGCTTTGGAAGGGGACAGTACTTC. This encodes CASSFGRGQYF. The rearrangement joins TRBV5-6 to TRBJ2-5, with a possible D match to TRBD1 (5 bases). Germline CDR1 SGHDT, CDR2 YYEEEE. V lost 2 bases, J lost 11 bases, and 10 bases lay in between. The CDR3 sequence is 11 residues long.

The chain is built from TRBV10-3 and TRBJ2-2, with D uncertain. Trimming removed 5 bases at V and 2 bases at J, with 15 bases between. This CDR3 comprises 16 residues. CDR1 and CDR2 (germline): ENHRY, SYGVKD. In DNA, the CDR3 is TGTGCCATCAGTAGTGGTCTGGGGTCTAACACCGGGGAGCTGTTTTTT. Translating gives CAISSGLGSNTGELFF.

This sequence joins TRBV7-2 and TRBJ2-1; D is ambiguous. CDR1 SGHTA and CDR2 FQGNSA come from the germline V gene. V was pared by 2 bases and J by 0 bases, with 14 bases between. This CDR3 comprises 17 residues. Here the CDR3 DNA reads TGTGCCAGCAGCTTAAATGGCGGCGGCGGCTCCTACAATGAGCAGTTCTTC. This gives the protein CASSLNGGGGSYNEQFF.